Below, 2 T cell receptor beta chains from the same sample are listed, as sequenced in a study of blood T cells in healthy people across ages. PCR was performed a second time for 7 to 11 cycles using a sample-barcoded 5' primer and a J-beta primer mix. TCRdb processed the 5' RACE reads anew with MiXCR; each CDR3 protein has one entry. This sample has around 1,000,000 distinct CDR3 sequences, with approximately 26% found just once. This same sample was also part of a study on T cells of mothers and their children.

The sample was blood. The receptors here all came from a girl aged 2 to 10 in good health.

This rearrangement joins TRBV4-1 to TRBJ1-4; tentative D call: TRBD1 (5 bases). V gave up 1 base and J gave up 7 bases, with 10 bases separating them. The germline V gene has CDR1 MGHRA and CDR2 YSYEKL. CDR3 length: 14 residues. DNA of the CDR3: TGCGCCAGCAGCCAAGGCAGGGCGACTGAAAAACTGTTTTTT. Residues: CASSQGRATEKLFF.

This clonotype was recorded a few times. The V call is TRBV6-1, the J call TRBJ1-1; 7 bases line up with TRBD1. Losses at the gene ends were 6 bases for V and 7 bases for J; bases not matched to a gene: 8. This CDR3 region has 13 residues. CDR1 is MNHNS, CDR2 SASEGT, per germline. CDR3 loop: CASRVTGSNEAFF. Written as DNA, the CDR3 is TGTGCCAGCAGAGTGACAGGGTCTAATGAAGCTTTCTTT.